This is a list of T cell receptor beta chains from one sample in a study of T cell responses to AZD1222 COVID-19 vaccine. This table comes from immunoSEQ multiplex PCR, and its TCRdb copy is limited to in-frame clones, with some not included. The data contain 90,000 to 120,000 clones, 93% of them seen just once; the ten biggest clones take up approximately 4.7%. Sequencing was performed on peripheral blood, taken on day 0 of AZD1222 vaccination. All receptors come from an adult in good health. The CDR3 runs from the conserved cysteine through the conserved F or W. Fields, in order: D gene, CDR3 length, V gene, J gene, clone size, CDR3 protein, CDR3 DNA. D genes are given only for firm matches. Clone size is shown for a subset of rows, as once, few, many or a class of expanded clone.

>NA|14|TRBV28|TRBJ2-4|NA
CASSRGLAKNIQYF
TGTGCCAGCAGTAGAGGGTTGGCCAAAAACATTCAGTACTTC
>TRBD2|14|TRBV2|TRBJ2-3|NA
CASKGLVGTDTQYF
TGTGCCAGCAAGGGACTAGTGGGCACAGATACGCAGTATTTT
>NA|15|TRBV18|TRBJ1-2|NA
CASSPGSGANYGYTF
TGTGCCAGCTCACCAGGGTCAGGAGCTAACTATGGCTACACCTTC
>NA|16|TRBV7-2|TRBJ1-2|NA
CASSQVSGHTNYGYTF
TGTGCCAGCAGCCAAGTATCGGGACATACTAACTATGGCTACACCTTC
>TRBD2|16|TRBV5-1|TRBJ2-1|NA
CASSGGGTSGSDEQFF
TGCGCCAGCAGCGGGGGAGGGACTAGCGGGAGCGATGAGCAGTTCTTC
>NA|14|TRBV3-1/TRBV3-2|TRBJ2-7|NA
CASSQGTGKGEQYF
TGTGCCAGCAGCCAAGGTACGGGGAAGGGGGAGCAGTACTTC
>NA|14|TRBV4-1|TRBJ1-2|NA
CASSQVGGNYGYTF
TGCGCCAGCAGCCAAGTAGGAGGGAACTATGGCTACACCTTC
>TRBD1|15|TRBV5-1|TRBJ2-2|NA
CASRPQGANTGELFF
TGCGCCAGCAGGCCACAGGGGGCGAACACCGGGGAGCTGTTTTTT
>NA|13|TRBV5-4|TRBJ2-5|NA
CASSLEAAETQYF
TGTGCCAGCAGCTTGGAAGCAGCGGAGACCCAGTACTTC
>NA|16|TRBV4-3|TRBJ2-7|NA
CASSQAGGLRPYEQYF
TGCGCCAGCAGCCAAGCTGGGGGCCTACGGCCCTACGAGCAGTACTTC
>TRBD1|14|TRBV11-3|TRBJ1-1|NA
CASSLGQGATEAFF
TGTGCCAGCAGCCTTGGACAGGGGGCGACTGAAGCTTTCTTT
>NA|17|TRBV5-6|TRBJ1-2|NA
CASSSPEWRDGNYGYTF
TGTGCCAGCAGCTCCCCCGAGTGGAGGGACGGTAACTATGGCTACACCTTC
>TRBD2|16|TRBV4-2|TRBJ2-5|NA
CASSQDGGRGQETQYF
TGTGCCAGCAGCCAAGATGGCGGGAGGGGACAAGAGACCCAGTACTTC
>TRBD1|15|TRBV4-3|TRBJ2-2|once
CASSHGQGDTGELFF
TGCGCCAGCAGCCACGGACAGGGCGACACCGGGGAGCTGTTTTTT
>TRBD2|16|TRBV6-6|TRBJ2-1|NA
CASSSAGTSGGNEQFF
TGTGCCAGCAGTTCCGCCGGGACTAGCGGGGGTAATGAGCAGTTCTTC